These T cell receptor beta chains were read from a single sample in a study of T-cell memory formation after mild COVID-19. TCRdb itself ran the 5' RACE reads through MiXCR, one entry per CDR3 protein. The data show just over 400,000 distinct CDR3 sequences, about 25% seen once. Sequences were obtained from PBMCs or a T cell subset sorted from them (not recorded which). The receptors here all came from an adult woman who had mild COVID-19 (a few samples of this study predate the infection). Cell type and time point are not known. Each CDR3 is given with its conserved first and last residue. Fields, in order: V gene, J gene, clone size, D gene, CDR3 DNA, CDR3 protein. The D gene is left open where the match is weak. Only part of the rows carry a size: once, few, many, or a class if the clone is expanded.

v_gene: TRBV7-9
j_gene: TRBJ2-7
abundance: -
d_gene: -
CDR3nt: TGTGCCAGCAGCGCCTACTTGGGCGAGCATTACTTC
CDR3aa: CASSAYLGEHYF

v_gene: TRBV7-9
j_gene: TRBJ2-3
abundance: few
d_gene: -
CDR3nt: TGTGCCAGCAGCCCAGGGGGGCCTTGGGCAGATACGCAGTATTTT
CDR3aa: CASSPGGPWADTQYF

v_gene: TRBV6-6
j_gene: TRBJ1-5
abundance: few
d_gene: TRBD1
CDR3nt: TGTGCCAGCAGCTCCGGGACAGGGAATAATCAGCCCCAGCATTTT
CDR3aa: CASSSGTGNNQPQHF

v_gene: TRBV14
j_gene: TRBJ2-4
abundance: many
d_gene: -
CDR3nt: TGTGCCAGCAGCCTCAGACTCGATGAGGGAGACATTCAGTACTTC
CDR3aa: CASSLRLDEGDIQYF

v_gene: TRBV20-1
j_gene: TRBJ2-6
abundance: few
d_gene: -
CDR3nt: TGCAGTGCTAGAGATCCGACAGTCTCTGGGGCCAACGTCCTGACTTTC
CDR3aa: CSARDPTVSGANVLTF

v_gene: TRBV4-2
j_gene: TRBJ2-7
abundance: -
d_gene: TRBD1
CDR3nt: TGTGCCAGCAGCCAAGTTACCCCGGGACAGGGTTCCGAGCAGTACTTC
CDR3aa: CASSQVTPGQGSEQYF

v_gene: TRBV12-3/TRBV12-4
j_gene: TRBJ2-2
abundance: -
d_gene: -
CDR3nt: TGTGCCAGCAGTTGGCTGGGTTCCGGGGAGCTGTTTTTT
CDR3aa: CASSWLGSGELFF

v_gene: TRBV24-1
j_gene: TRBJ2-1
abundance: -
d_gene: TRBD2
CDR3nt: TGTGCCACCAGTGACCAGACTAGCGGGAGCTACAATGAGCAGTTCTTC
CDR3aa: CATSDQTSGSYNEQFF

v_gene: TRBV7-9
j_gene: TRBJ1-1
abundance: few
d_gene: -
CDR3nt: TGTGCCAGCAGCTTAAGGGTCCAGCCTTACACTGAAGCTTTCTTT
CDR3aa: CASSLRVQPYTEAFF

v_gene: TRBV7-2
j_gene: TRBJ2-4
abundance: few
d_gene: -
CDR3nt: TGTGCCAGCAGCTTAGTTAACCAGGACATTCAGTACTTC
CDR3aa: CASSLVNQDIQYF

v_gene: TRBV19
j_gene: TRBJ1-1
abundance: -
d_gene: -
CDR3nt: TGTGCCAGTAGCATAGGACACCCGAACACTGAAGCTTTCTTT
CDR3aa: CASSIGHPNTEAFF

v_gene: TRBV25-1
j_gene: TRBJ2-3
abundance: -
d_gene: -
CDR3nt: TGTGCCAGCAGTGAAAATGCAGGACGCCTCACAGATACGCAGTATTTT
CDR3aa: CASSENAGRLTDTQYF

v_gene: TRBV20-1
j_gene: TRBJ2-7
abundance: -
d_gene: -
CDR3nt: TGCAGTGCTACTTCCGGCAGCCAAAAAACCTACGAGCAGTACTTC
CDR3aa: CSATSGSQKTYEQYF

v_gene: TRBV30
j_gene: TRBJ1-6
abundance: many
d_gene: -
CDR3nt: TGTGCCTGGAGTGTACCCCAACCGGCACGGTATAATTCACCCCTCCACTTT
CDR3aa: CAWSVPQPARYNSPLHF

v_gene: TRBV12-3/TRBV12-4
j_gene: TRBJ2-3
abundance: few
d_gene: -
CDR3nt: TGTGCCAGCAGTTTCTGGACAGATACGCAGTATTTT
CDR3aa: CASSFWTDTQYF

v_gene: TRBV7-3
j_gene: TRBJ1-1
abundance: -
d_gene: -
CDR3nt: TGTGCCAGCAGCTTAGGAGAGGGCCTGAACACTGAAGCTTTCTTT
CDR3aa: CASSLGEGLNTEAFF

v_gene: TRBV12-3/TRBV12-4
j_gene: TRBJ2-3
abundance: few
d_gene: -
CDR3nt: TGTGCCAGCAGCCAAGCAAGAGCAGATACGCAGTATTTT
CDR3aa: CASSQARADTQYF

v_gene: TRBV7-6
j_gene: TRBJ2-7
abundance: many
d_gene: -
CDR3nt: TGTGCCAGCAGCCAATCTACAGGGTTGGGGGAGCAGTACTTC
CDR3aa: CASSQSTGLGEQYF

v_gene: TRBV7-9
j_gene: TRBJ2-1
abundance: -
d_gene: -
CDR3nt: TGTGCCAGCAGCCTCTCACTAGCAACCGTGGAGGGGCAGTTCTTC
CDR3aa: CASSLSLATVEGQFF

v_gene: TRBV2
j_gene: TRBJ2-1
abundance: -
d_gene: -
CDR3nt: TGTGCCAGCAGTGATCTGGGGTTCAATGAGCAGTTCTTC
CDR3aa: CASSDLGFNEQFF

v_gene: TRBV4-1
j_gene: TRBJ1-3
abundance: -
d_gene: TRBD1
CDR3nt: TGCGCCAGCAGCCCCCAGGGGGAAGGAAACACCATATATTTT
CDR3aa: CASSPQGEGNTIYF

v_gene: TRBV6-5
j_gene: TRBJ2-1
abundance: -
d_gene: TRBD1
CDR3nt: TGTGCCAGCAGGGGGGACAGGGGCCCCTACAATGAGCAGTTCTTC
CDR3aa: CASRGDRGPYNEQFF

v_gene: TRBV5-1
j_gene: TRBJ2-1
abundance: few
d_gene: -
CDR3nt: TGCGCCAGCAGCTTGGAGGGTCCCTCCTACAATGAGCAGTTCTTC
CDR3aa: CASSLEGPSYNEQFF

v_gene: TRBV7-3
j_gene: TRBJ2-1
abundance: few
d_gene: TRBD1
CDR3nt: TGTGCCAGCGGTCTGGACAGGGGCGACAATGAGCAGTTCTTC
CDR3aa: CASGLDRGDNEQFF

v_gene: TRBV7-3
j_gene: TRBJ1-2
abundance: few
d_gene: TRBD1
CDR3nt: TGTGCCAGCAGTCCAGGGGGCCGCGGCTACACCTTC
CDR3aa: CASSPGGRGYTF

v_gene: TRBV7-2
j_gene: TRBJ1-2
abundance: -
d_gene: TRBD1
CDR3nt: TGTGCCAGCAGCAGACGGGACAGGACTTATGGCTACACCTTC
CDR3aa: CASSRRDRTYGYTF

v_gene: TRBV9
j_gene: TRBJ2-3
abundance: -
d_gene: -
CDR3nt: TGTGCCAGCAAAGGTGATCCCACAGATACGCAGTATTTT
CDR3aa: CASKGDPTDTQYF

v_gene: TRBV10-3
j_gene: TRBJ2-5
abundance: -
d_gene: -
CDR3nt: TGTGCCATCAGCGTCGGGACCTTTAAAGAGACCCAGTACTTC
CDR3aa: CAISVGTFKETQYF

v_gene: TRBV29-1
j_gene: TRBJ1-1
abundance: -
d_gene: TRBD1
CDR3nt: TGCAGCGTGTTGAAAGACAGGGTTGTCACTGAAGCTTTCTTT
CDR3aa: CSVLKDRVVTEAFF

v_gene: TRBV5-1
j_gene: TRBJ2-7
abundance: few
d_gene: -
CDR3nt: TGCGCCAGCAGCTCCCTCGGCCTCCAGGGTTCCTACGAGCAGTACTTC
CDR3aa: CASSSLGLQGSYEQYF

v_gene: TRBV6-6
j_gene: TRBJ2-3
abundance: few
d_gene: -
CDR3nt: TGTGCCAGCAGCGTTCCCCCTAGGGGGGGCTGGACAGATACGCAGTATTTT
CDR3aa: CASSVPPRGGWTDTQYF

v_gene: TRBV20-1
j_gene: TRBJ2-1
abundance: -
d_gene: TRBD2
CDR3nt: TGCAGTGCTAGATCCAGCGGGGTTTACAATGAGCAGTTCTTC
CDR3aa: CSARSSGVYNEQFF

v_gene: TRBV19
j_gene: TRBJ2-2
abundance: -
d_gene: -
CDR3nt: TGTGCCAGTAGTATTCCGGGGATAGGAACCGGGGAGCTGTTTTTT
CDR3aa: CASSIPGIGTGELFF

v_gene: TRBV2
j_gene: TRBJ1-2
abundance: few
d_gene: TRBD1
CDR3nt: TGTGCCAGCAGTGCGGACAGGGGATATGACGGCTACACCTTC
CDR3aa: CASSADRGYDGYTF

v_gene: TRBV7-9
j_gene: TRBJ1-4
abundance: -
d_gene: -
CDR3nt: TGTGCCAGCAGCCCGCTAGAAAAACTGTTTTTT
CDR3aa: CASSPLEKLFF

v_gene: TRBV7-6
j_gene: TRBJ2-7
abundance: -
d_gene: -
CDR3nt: TGTGCCAGCAGCTTAGCGGGGATCAGGGGAACCTACGAGCAGTACTTC
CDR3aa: CASSLAGIRGTYEQYF

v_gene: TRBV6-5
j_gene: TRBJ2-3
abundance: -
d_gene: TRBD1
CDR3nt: TGTGCCAGCAGTGATAGGGGACAGAGTGTCACAGATACGCAGTATTTT
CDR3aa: CASSDRGQSVTDTQYF

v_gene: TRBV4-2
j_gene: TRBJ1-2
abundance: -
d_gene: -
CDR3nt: TGTGCCAGCAGCCAACCCCGGGGGAGGGAAAACTATGGCTACACCTTC
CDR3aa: CASSQPRGRENYGYTF

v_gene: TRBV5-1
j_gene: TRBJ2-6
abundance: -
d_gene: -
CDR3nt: TGCGCCAGCAGCTTGGACTTATCTGGGGCCAACGTCCTGACTTTC
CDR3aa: CASSLDLSGANVLTF

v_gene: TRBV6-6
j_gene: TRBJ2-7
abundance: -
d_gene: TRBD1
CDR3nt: TGTGCCAGCAGTCGCTCGACAGGGCCGAATTCCTACGAGCAGTACTTC
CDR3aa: CASSRSTGPNSYEQYF